The source of this T cell receptor (beta chain) is a study of blood T cell repertoires in COVID-19. Repertoires were generated with immunoSEQ multiplex PCR, while TCRdb's copy carries only in-frame clones and drops some. The repertoire holds over 400,000 clones, with about 89% as singletons. The CDR3 consists of 19 residues. Germline lookup yields CDR1 MNHEY and CDR2 SMNVEV (reference sequence). V lost 2 bases and J lost 1; bases outside the gene matches: 11. The chain combines TRBV27 with TRBJ2-3; 11 bases match TRBD2. The receptor was isolated from a woman aged 50 to 60 with COVID-19, enrolled during active disease. The sequencing input was peripheral blood. CDR3 in DNA: TGTGCCAGCAGTTTACGACTAGCGGGGCACACTTCGGGCACAGATACGCAGTATTTT. Its translation is CASSLRLAGHTSGTDTQYF.